The entry below describes one T cell receptor (beta chain). No cognate antigen has been identified for it. No base quality information exists; no much larger clone differs at one position. Blood samples for TCR beta sequencing were provided by related transplant donors. Nuclei Lysis Solution was used to extract genomic DNA from fresh or cryopreserved unfractionated peripheral blood mononuclear cells. TCR beta CDR3 regions were amplified from genomic DNA with the immunoSEQ assay, a bias-controlled multiplex PCR using V- and J-specific primers. A second PCR step added a proprietary barcode and Illumina adapter sequences to the CDR3 amplicons. An Illumina MiSeq instrument was used to sequence the CDR3 libraries. As for the authors' bioinformatics: Export and quality control were done with immunoSEQ Analyzer 3.0, while downstream analyses used R Bioconductor and Immunarch. Only productive rearrangements within the normalized downsampled data set were used in the calculation of repertoire metrics. In the normalized cohort, a clonotype counted as pathologically expanded if the clonotype was larger than 5 templates. The Inverse Simpson Index served as the measure of repertoire diversity. To capture all clonotypes, the CMV-specificity analyses were run on the non-normalized data set. TCRdb's version of the immuneACCESS table is confined to in-frame rearrangements and falls short of the full clone set. An unresolved V gene accounts for under half of the shortfall where checked; the remainder is of unknown origin. The DNA was the basis for D and trimming; V, J and clone size are from that table. Within this sample are more than 9,500 clones, with approximately 90% of them counted one time only. Of the sample, 0.75% to 0.8% is held by the ten largest clones.

The record originates from a study of T cell clonotyping in hematopoietic cell transplantation (dated by TCRdb to the early 2020s). With respect to the entire study: In the study, over a hundred blood samples were gathered from a few dozen consecutive transplant recipients and their related donors. Recruitment of patients was conducted between 2015 and early 2017, and follow-up was continued until September 2020 or death. Study-wide findings and limitations: The sample size was limited, and because cells were not sorted, the contributions of CD4 and CD8 repertoires could not be separated. Overlap with donor repertoires was found for only a small fraction of recipient repertoires, with over 95% found to appear de novo at the given depth. Recipient TCR diversity fell after transplant, with pathologically expanded clonotypes rising progressively from day 30 to day 180. Inverse Simpson Index values from donors and from recipients before transplant predicted broader TCR repertoire diversity after transplant.

Sample: peripheral blood mononuclear cells. The clonotype comes from a woman aged 45-65 years in good health. Some clones in this sample may be carry-over from other donors' samples.

In nucleotides, the sequence is TGCGCCAGCAGCCAAGAGTGGTCGCGGAAAAACACCGGGGAGCTGTTTTTT. It translates to CASSQEWSRKNTGELFF. Here the chain combines TRBV4-3 and TRBJ2-2; the D gene is not confidently resolved. CDR1 and CDR2 are read off the germline V gene as LGHNA and YSLEER. From cysteine to phenylalanine, the CDR3 is 17 amino acids long. CDR3 DNA only is kept here, 51 bases in frame from base 1. Deletion took 0 bases off V and 2 bases off J, with a span of 13 bases between the germline ends.